The 2 T cell receptor beta chains listed next were all sequenced from one sample in a study of blood T cell repertoires in COVID-19. Libraries were prepared by immunoSEQ multiplex PCR; TCRdb keeps only in-frame clonotypes and omits some of them. Of about 250,000 clones detected, around 83% appear once; the ten largest clones hold around 5.4%. The sample consisted of peripheral blood. The source of these receptors is a man at least 80 years old with acute or convalescent COVID-19.

This clone has only one observation. The genes are TRBV9 and TRBJ1-2; D unclear. The CDR3 consists of 13 residues. Germline V gene sequence: CDR1 SGDLS, CDR2 YYNGEE. The V end was cut by 3 bases, the J end by 8 bases, with 14 bases between. CDR3 loop: CASSAPWPSGYTF. In DNA, the CDR3 is TGTGCCAGCAGCGCGCCCTGGCCTTCGGGCTACACCTTC.

The rearrangement joins TRBV9 to TRBJ2-5, with D possibly being TRBD2 (6 bases). V was clipped by 0 bases and J by 2 bases, with 17 bases between them. Germline CDR1 and CDR2: SGDLS and YYNGEE. This CDR3 region has 17 residues. The CDR3 DNA reads TGTGCCAGCAGCGTAGCCCTAGCGACCCTTGGGCAAGAGACCCAGTACTTC. Amino acid sequence: CASSVALATLGQETQYF.